This TCR beta chain was captured in a study of shared clonotypes between healthy human individuals. Using immunoSEQ multiplex PCR, the repertoire was profiled, and TCRdb retains in-frame clones only, with some absent. Counted here are a few hundred thousand clones, approximately 77% occurring once; the ten biggest clones make up around 12%. About this clone itself: This specimen includes other DNA sequences encoding the same CDR3.

The sequence was collected from a woman in her forties in good health. Some clones in this sample may be carry-over from other donors' samples. Sequencing was done on a sample of PBMCs.

The CDR3 region has the DNA TGCGCCAGCAGCTTGATAGGACTAGCGGAACCCTACGAGCAGTACTTC. Its protein is CASSLIGLAEPYEQYF. This chain joins TRBV5-1 and TRBJ2-7, with TRBD2 matching 10 bases. CDR3 length: 16 amino acids. V was clipped by 1 base and J by 2 bases; unmatched bases: 6. Germline CDR1 SGHRS, CDR2 YFSETQ.